This T cell receptor beta chain originates from a study of shared clonotypes between healthy human individuals (dated by TCRdb to 2020 to 2021). General notes on the study: A couple of women and three men aged 18 to 49 years were included in the cohort. For each donor, CD4 naive and CD4 memory were each run on three plates, CD8 naive on two plates, and CD8 memory on one plate. To estimate repertoire size and how much clonotype sharing occurs between individuals, the study deeply sequenced the blood TCR repertoires of roughly 5 healthy adults. Libraries were prepared and TCR repertoires were sequenced by different laboratories using diverse techniques, in order to increase sequencing depth and limit assay-specific biases. Each donor's leukapheresis produced roughly between roughly 0.85 and 9.5 billion PBMCs. The research as a whole found: Because the study included a small number of donors, the genetic and exposure-history diversity represented was limited. When a handful of donors were compared, the shared fraction of clonotypes was about 5.5% for naive CD4, 3% to 4% for naive CD8, more than 2% for memory CD4, and 0.4% for memory CD8. Naive subsets generally had larger estimated clonotype richness than memory subsets did. Compared with non-shared clonotypes, clonotypes shared by all four sorted-subset donors had higher generation probabilities. Sampling was limited to blood, and TCR repertoires in tissue likely differ from TCR repertoires in blood. Based on pairwise subsampling, the degree of clonotype sharing among donors was expected to be affected by sequencing depth. Incomplete sequencing was indicated by rarefaction of sorted-subset datasets, despite the large sequencing depth.

Donors were healthy HIV-negative adults with no recently reported acute infections or vaccinations. Every donor was a Caucasian adult residing in Nashville, Tennessee, USA. Magnetic negative selection was used to enrich CD4+ T cells, after which naive cells were positively selected on CD45RA and the negative fraction became the memory subset. Blood was collected by leukapheresis, and PBMCs were isolated by Ficoll-Histopaque density gradient centrifugation and then cryopreserved in liquid nitrogen vapor phase. Analytical flow cytometry was used to check the purity and quantity of every magnetically sorted T cell population. From each sorted fraction, genomic DNA was isolated and quantified by UV absorbance on a Nanodrop 2000c. Only a few counts were recorded for this clone. Its target antigen remains unknown. Base qualities are not at hand, and no much larger clone is one base apart. From the germline V gene, CDR1 is SGHDT and CDR2 is YYEEEE. The cysteine opens and the phenylalanine closes a CDR3 of 15 amino acids. The kept DNA is CDR3 alone, 45 bases in frame from the first base. The V end loses 2 bases and the J end loses 6 bases, and a stretch of 18 bases separates them.

Using the deep immunoSEQ assay, TCR CDR3 regions were amplified from genomic DNA by multiplex PCR. For each cell subset, the extracted genomic DNA was distributed evenly across all wells of several immunoSEQ 96-well plates, and each plate served as one replicate. For sorted subsets, about 200 ng genomic DNA, equal to 25,000 to 35,000 T cell genomes, was loaded into each replicate PCR. Purified libraries were quantified with a Qubit 3.0 fluorometer, sized on a Bioanalyzer 2100, and re-quantified with the KAPA Library Quantification kit. A separate single-read 150-cycle Illumina NextSeq 550 flow cell was used to sequence each immunoSEQ 96-well plate. The study's own analysis went as follows. Because the immunoSEQ output included only junctional sequences and no quality scores, the filtering could not be the same as the filtering used for full-length reads. To assign V/J genes and CDR3, sequences were annotated against IMGT germline references using PyIR, a Python wrapper for IgBLAST v1.9. Reads with weak V/J assignments (E-value above 1e-6), missing CDR3, stop codons, out-of-frame junctions, or ambiguous translated residues were removed. A V3J clonotype was defined by an identical inferred V gene, J gene, and CDR3 amino acid sequence. Percentage overlap between repertoires was calculated by dividing the number of shared unique clonotypes by the size of the smaller repertoire. Richness of each repertoire was evaluated using RTK rarefaction, the Chao1 estimator, and Recon v2.1 estimates of unobserved clonotypes. Generation probabilities were computed with OLGA for all TCRbeta clonotypes obtained by the gDNA method from several donors. As stored in TCRdb, this immuneACCESS dataset retains in-frame rearrangements with V and J assigned. A fraction of the clones does not appear; measured against another copy, unresolved V genes explain less than half of the discrepancy, and the remainder lacks a known reason. That table is the source of V, J and clone size, and D and trimming were worked out from the DNA. The table for this sample lists some 1 million clones; about 76% of them were counted only once. Approximately 1.5% of the sample goes to the ten largest clones.

Sequenced input: memory CD4+ T cells sorted from blood. The meaning of the sample's cell subset or site label: CD45RA-negative fraction. The chain uses TRBV5-6 and TRBJ2-7; the D gene assignment is ambiguous. The sequence derives from a young man in good health. CDR3 loop: CASSFGPASPLEQYF. Read as DNA, the sequence is TGTGCCAGCAGCTTTGGGCCGGCAAGCCCACTCGAGCAGTACTTC.